One sample yielded the 14 T cell receptor beta chains listed below, sequenced in a study of beta chain features in type 1 diabetes. Their antigens remain unidentified. Investigators reverse transcribed all isolated RNA, so they sequenced expressed TCRB transcripts. Generated by immunoSEQ multiplex PCR, the TCRdb table keeps only in-frame clones and is missing some. The sample shows around 70,000 clones, roughly 50% of them seen only once. Study-wide points: When Type 1 diabetes patients were examined, their TCRB CDR3s proved moderately but significantly shorter in all four CD4+ subsets.

The sample taken for sequencing was central memory CD4+ T cells from blood. Receptor source: a man aged 25-40 years with type 1 diabetes.

J is TRBJ2-4 and V is TRBV6-1, with D maybe TRBD1 (6 bases). CDR3 length: 15 residues. Per the germline V gene, CDR1 is MNHNS and CDR2 is SASEGT. V lost 7 bases, J lost 7 bases, and 20 bases lay in between. The CDR3 coding sequence is TGTGCCAGCACCGAGGGGGTTCGGTCTTCGAACATTCAGTACTTC. Translation gives CASTEGVRSSNIQYF.

The chain links TRBV27 to TRBJ2-3; D is perhaps TRBD2 (6 bases). The CDR3 consists of 13 residues. V lost 11 bases and J 6 bases, leaving 18 bases between the germline ends. Germline V lookup: CDR1 MNHEY, CDR2 SMNVEV (reference sequence). The CDR3 region is CAARDSGRDTQYF. CDR3 sequence (DNA): TGTGCCGCCCGGGACTCAGGGAGGGATACGCAGTATTTT.

This sequence joins TRBV2 and TRBJ2-2, with 7 positions matching TRBD1. The germline V gene has CDR1 SNHLY and CDR2 FYNNEI. The CDR3 runs to 15 residues. Trimming at V came to 8 bases and at J to 2 bases, leaving 8 bases not matched to a gene. The chain's CDR3 is CASESRGRNTGELFF. The CDR3, as DNA: TGTGCCAGCGAATCGAGGGGGCGAAACACCGGGGAGCTGTTTTTT.

The rearrangement joins TRBV11-2 to TRBJ2-1; D is uncertain. Germline CDR1 SGHAT, CDR2 FQNNGV. CDR3 length: 16 residues. The V gene lost 5 bases and the J gene lost 4 bases, with 18 bases spanning the gap. The CDR3 DNA reads TGTGCCAGCAGCAACAACCCGGGTGGCGCGTACAATGAGCAGTTCTTC. This encodes CASSNNPGGAYNEQFF.

This clone was observed a handful of times. This rearrangement joins TRBV20-1 to TRBJ2-7; D ambiguous. Germline V gene lookup returns CDR1 DFQATT and CDR2 SNEGSKA (reference sequence). This CDR3 is 11 amino acids long. Trimming shortened V by 5 bases and J by 3 bases, and 8 bases separated the two germline ends. The CDR3 loop reads CSAAENYEQYF. CDR3 coding DNA: TGCAGTGCTGCAGAAAACTACGAGCAGTACTTC.

CDR3 amino acids: CASSISYYGYTF. Written as DNA, the CDR3 is TGTGCCAGTAGTATAAGCTACTATGGCTACACCTTC. The J gene is TRBJ1-2, the V gene TRBV19; D gene uncertain. Trimming stripped 2 bases from V and 3 bases from J, with 4 bases between. This CDR3 contains 12 residues. CDR1 is LNHDA and CDR2 is SQIVND in the germline V gene (reference sequence).

The chain combines TRBV11-2 with TRBJ2-3, with D possibly matching TRBD2 (6 bases). CDR3 length equals 12 residues. V gave up 8 bases and J gave up 8 bases, with 14 bases separating them. Germline V lookup: CDR1 SGHAT, CDR2 FQNNGV. The CDR3 sequence is CASSVAAGTQYF. For the CDR3, the DNA is TGTGCCAGCTCGGTAGCGGCAGGTACGCAGTATTTT.

The chain links TRBV7-8 to TRBJ1-2; possibly TRBD1 for D (5 bases). Per the germline V gene, CDR1 is SGHVS and CDR2 is FQNEAQ. This CDR3 is built from 14 residues. V was trimmed by 5 bases and J by 8 bases, leaving 18 bases between them. CDR3 nucleotides: TGTGCCAGCAGCCCAGAGGGAGGGGCGGTGGGCTACACCTTC. It yields the protein CASSPEGGAVGYTF.

This clone came up a few times. V usage is TRBV18 and J usage is TRBJ2-2, with 8 bases aligning to TRBD1. Germline V gene lookup returns CDR1 KGHSH and CDR2 LQKENI. The ends lost 3 bases at V and 0 bases at J; junction bases unmatched: 6. This CDR3 comprises 17 residues. The CDR3 DNA reads TGTGCCAGCTCACCTGGACAGGGCCATTCGAACACCGGGGAGCTGTTTTTT. It codes for CASSPGQGHSNTGELFF.

This chain connects TRBV6-5 to TRBJ2-7; D ambiguous. Deletions cut 4 bases from V and 2 bases from J, with 12 bases between. This CDR3 is 14 amino acids long. Germline assignment: CDR1 MNHEY and CDR2 SVGAGI. The CDR3 sequence: CASSSPGQAYEQYF. DNA of the CDR3: TGTGCCAGCAGTTCTCCTGGGCAGGCCTACGAGCAGTACTTC.

This clone has only a few counts. The chain uses TRBV6-1 and TRBJ2-6; 10 positions match TRBD1. The germline CDR1 and CDR2 sequences are MNHNS and SASEGT. The CDR3 covers 17 residues. The ends lost 3 bases at V and 3 bases at J; junction bases unmatched: 5. The CDR3 DNA reads as TGTGCCAGCAGTGACCCGGGACAGGGGAGTGGGGCCAACGTCCTGACTTTC. Its translation is CASSDPGQGSGANVLTF.

The V gene is TRBV11-2, the J gene TRBJ1-1, with 8 bases aligning to TRBD1. CDR1 and CDR2 from the germline V gene are SGHAT and FQNNGV. There are 13 residues in the CDR3. J was trimmed by 5 bases and V by 5 bases; bases with no gene match: 4. The CDR3 loop reads CASSRDRLTEAFF. The CDR3, as DNA: TGTGCCAGCAGCAGGGACAGGCTTACTGAAGCTTTCTTT.

The chain couples TRBV30 to TRBJ2-1; 9 nucleotides line up with TRBD2. Germline V gene data show CDR1 as GTSNPN and CDR2 as SVGIG (reference sequence). Germline trimming cut 5 bases from V and 1 base from J; bases unmatched to any gene: 3. The CDR3 totals 14 residues. The CDR3 spells CAWGRGGSYNEQFF. Here the CDR3 DNA reads TGTGCCTGGGGGCGGGGGGGTTCCTACAATGAGCAGTTCTTC.

The rearrangement links TRBV7-2 to TRBJ2-5; possible D gene TRBD2, 6 bases. Trimming shortened V by 4 bases and J by 2 bases, and 14 bases separated the two germline ends. The CDR3 length is 15 residues. CDR1 SGHTA and CDR2 FQGNSA come from the germline V gene. CDR3 DNA sequence: TGTGCCAGCAGCTCCGGGGGAGGTATTCAAGAGACCCAGTACTTC. It encodes CASSSGGGIQETQYF.